Listed below are T cell receptor beta chains from one sample, sequenced in a study of T cells in Graves' hyperthyroidism and ophthalmopathy. Using its own MiXCR run on the multiplex PCR reads, TCRdb lists one record per CDR3 protein. Here the sample spans hundreds of thousands of distinct CDR3 sequences, roughly 15% being singletons. What was sequenced was blood. The receptor source for this set is a man between 18 and 35 years old with Graves' ophthalmopathy. The CDR3 runs from the conserved cysteine through the conserved F or W. Each record gives: clone size, D gene, J gene, V gene, CDR3 DNA, CDR3 protein. A D gene is named only where the DNA matches it firmly. Clone size is given for some rows only: seen once, a few or many times, or a class if the clone is expanded.

>-|TRBD1|TRBJ2-7|TRBV12-3/TRBV12-4
TGTGCCAGCAGGACGACAGGGGGCGAAGAGCAGTACTTC
CASRTTGGEEQYF
>-|TRBD2|TRBJ2-1|TRBV9
TGTGCCAGCGGACGGGGGGACAATGAGCAGTTCTTC
CASGRGDNEQFF
>many|TRBD2|TRBJ2-7|TRBV12-3/TRBV12-4
TGTGCCAGCAGTTTAGCCCCTGGCGGGAGGGCCTACGAGCAGTACTTC
CASSLAPGGRAYEQYF
>-|-|TRBJ2-4|TRBV5-1
TGCGCCAGCAGCTTGGACAGGGCCGTCGCCAAAAACATTCAGTACTTC
CASSLDRAVAKNIQYF
>many|TRBD1|TRBJ1-2|TRBV27
TGTGCCAGCAGTTTGCGGGACAGCTATGGCTACACCTTC
CASSLRDSYGYTF
>-|-|TRBJ2-7|TRBV6-1
TGTGCCAGCAGAACAGCCCTGGGTGCCTACGAGCAGTACTTC
CASRTALGAYEQYF
>many|-|TRBJ1-6|TRBV7-9
TGTGCCAGCAGCTTAGCGCGAAGCAGGGCGGAAAATTCACCCCTCCACTTT
CASSLARSRAENSPLHF
>many|-|TRBJ1-2|TRBV6-1
TGTGCCAGCCGGCTGAGGGTTTCCTATGGCTACACCTTC
CASRLRVSYGYTF
>few|-|TRBJ2-2|TRBV30
TGTGCCTGGAGCGATTACACCGGGGAGCTGTTTTTT
CAWSDYTGELFF
>many|-|TRBJ1-1|TRBV5-1
TGCGCCAGCAGCTTTCTACCGATTGACACTGAAGCTTTCTTT
CASSFLPIDTEAFF
>-|-|TRBJ1-1|TRBV7-6
TGTGCCAGCAGCCCTCTGAGTGCTGAAGCTTTCTTT
CASSPLSAEAFF
>many|-|TRBJ1-1|TRBV29-1
TGCAGCGTTGTGGGGAACACTGAAGCTTTCTTT
CSVVGNTEAFF
>-|-|TRBJ2-7|TRBV5-6
TGTGCCAGCAGCTTAGGACTAAGAGAGCAGTACTTC
CASSLGLREQYF
>many|-|TRBJ1-4|TRBV5-1
TGCGCCAGCAGCTTGGACAACACCTCTAATGAAAAACTGTTTTTT
CASSLDNTSNEKLFF
>many|-|TRBJ1-5|TRBV6-2/TRBV6-3
TGTGCCAGCAGTTATTCACAGGGCACTCAGCCCCAGCATTTT
CASSYSQGTQPQHF
>-|TRBD2|TRBJ2-7|TRBV19
TGTGCCAGTAGTACAAGCGGGGGGGCCTACGAGCAGTACTTC
CASSTSGGAYEQYF
>many|TRBD2|TRBJ2-3|TRBV7-3
TGTGCCAGCAGCTTATGGCTAGCGGACACAGATACGCAGTATTTT
CASSLWLADTDTQYF
>many|TRBD2|TRBJ2-3|TRBV20-1
TGCAGTGCTACTCCTAGCGGGGGCACAGATACGCAGTATTTT
CSATPSGGTDTQYF
>-|-|TRBJ1-2|TRBV24-1
TGTGCCACCAGTGATGGACACAACGCTAACTATGGCTACACCTTC
CATSDGHNANYGYTF
>-|-|TRBJ2-2|TRBV19
TGTGCCAGTAGTATAATAGAAGGCAGGGGAGTCGGGGAGCTGTTTTTT
CASSIIEGRGVGELFF
>many|-|TRBJ2-1|TRBV3-1
TGTGCCAGCAGCCCAGACGTGGGCTACAATGAGCAGTTCTTC
CASSPDVGYNEQFF
>many|TRBD2|TRBJ2-7|TRBV10-3
TGTGCCATCAGTGGGACTAGCGGGAACTACGAGCAGTACTTC
CAISGTSGNYEQYF
>few|-|TRBJ2-1|TRBV5-1
TGCGCCAGCAGCTTTCTCTTTGGGGGGAGCTCCTACAATGAGCAGTTCTTC
CASSFLFGGSSYNEQFF
>many|-|TRBJ2-3|TRBV7-9
TGTGCCAGCAGCCCTAGGACAAGGGCAGATACGCAGTATTTT
CASSPRTRADTQYF
>-|-|TRBJ2-1|TRBV10-1
TGCGCCAGCAGCTCGGACTCCTACGAGCAGTTCTTC
CASSSDSYEQFF
>few|-|TRBJ1-5|TRBV18
TGTGCCAGCTCCCTCCATCGGGGGACGGCGGATCAGCCCCAGCATTTT
CASSLHRGTADQPQHF
>many|-|TRBJ2-1|TRBV6-2/TRBV6-3
TGTGCCAGCAGCCTCAGGGTAGAGGCTTACAATGAGCAGTTCTTC
CASSLRVEAYNEQFF
>-|TRBD2|TRBJ2-7|TRBV20-1
TGCAGTGCTCGCAGACTAGCGGGAGTTCGCGAGCAGTACTTC
CSARRLAGVREQYF
>many|-|TRBJ1-6|TRBV7-8
TGTGCCAGCAGCTTATTTCGTTCACCCCTCCACTTT
CASSLFRSPLHF
>many|-|TRBJ2-7|TRBV24-1
TGTGCCACCAGTGATACCGGACAGTACGAGCAGTACTTC
CATSDTGQYEQYF
>-|-|TRBJ1-2|TRBV14
TGTGCCAGCAGCCCCAGATCGGGAGATGGCTACACCTTC
CASSPRSGDGYTF
>few|TRBD1|TRBJ1-4|TRBV5-1
TGCGCCAGCAGCTTGGGACAGGGTCAGGGTTATGGTGAAAAACTGTTTTTT
CASSLGQGQGYGEKLFF
>-|-|TRBJ2-1|TRBV5-6
TGTGCCAGCAGCTGGGGGACCACAGACTACAATGAGCAGTTCTTC
CASSWGTTDYNEQFF
>many|-|TRBJ1-1|TRBV2
TGTGCCAGCAGTACTCAGCCGAACACTGAAGCTTTCTTT
CASSTQPNTEAFF
>-|TRBD1|TRBJ2-4|TRBV11-2
TGTGCCAGCAGCTTAAGAACCGGGACAGTAGCCAAAAACATTCAGTACTTC
CASSLRTGTVAKNIQYF
>many|-|TRBJ2-5|TRBV15
TGTGCCACCAGCAGAGGAGGTACTGGGGCAGAGACCCAGTACTTC
CATSRGGTGAETQYF
>many|-|TRBJ2-3|TRBV5-1
TGCGCCAGCAGCTTCCCAGGGGAAGATACGCAGTATTTT
CASSFPGEDTQYF
>-|TRBD2|TRBJ2-2|TRBV5-4
TGTGCCAGCAGCCGCCCGGGCGGGGGGGACACCGGGGAGCTGTTTTTT
CASSRPGGGDTGELFF
>many|-|TRBJ2-1|TRBV3-1
TGTGCCAGCAGCCCCTCAGTAGGTAGCAATGAGCAGTTCTTC
CASSPSVGSNEQFF
>many|-|TRBJ1-2|TRBV3-1
TGTGCCAGCAGCAAAGAGGGAGCTAACTATGGCTACACCTTC
CASSKEGANYGYTF
>-|TRBD2|TRBJ2-1|TRBV2
TGTGCCAGCAGCCAAGTGGCGGGAGGTGAGCAGTTCTTC
CASSQVAGGEQFF
>many|-|TRBJ2-1|TRBV20-1
TGCAGTGCTAGAGCAGCGGAGCAACACAATGAGCAGTTCTTC
CSARAAEQHNEQFF
>many|-|TRBJ2-1|TRBV27
TGTGCCAGCAGTTACCAGGGAATGGGCCTCAATGAGCAGTTCTTC
CASSYQGMGLNEQFF
>many|-|TRBJ2-1|TRBV20-1
TGCAGTGCGCAAGTCGGGGGAGAGGGTTACAATGAGCAGTTCTTC
CSAQVGGEGYNEQFF
>many|-|TRBJ1-1|TRBV5-1
TGCGCCAGCAGCATATTGATAGGGGGGGGCCGAGGAACTGAAGCTTTCTTT
CASSILIGGGRGTEAFF
>-|TRBD1|TRBJ2-2|TRBV4-2
TGTGCCAGCAGCCAATATGGGACAGGGGAAACCGGGGAGCTGTTTTTT
CASSQYGTGETGELFF